Listed below are T cell receptor beta chains from one sample, sequenced in a study of blood T cells in healthy people across ages. MiXCR was run by TCRdb on the 5' RACE reads, yielding one entry per CDR3 protein. In the table there are about 1.7 million distinct CDR3 sequences, roughly 28% of which are singletons. Sequencing used blood. The origin of the receptors is a woman in her thirties in good health. The CDR3 runs from the conserved cysteine through the conserved F or W. A D gene is named only where the DNA matches it firmly. Where a row states a size, it is once, few, many or the class of an expanded clone; other rows omit it.

TRBJ1-1,.,TRBV6-2/TRBV6-3,few,CASRKDGTTEAFF,TGTGCCAGCAGAAAGGACGGAACCACTGAAGCTTTCTTT
TRBJ1-4,.,TRBV6-2/TRBV6-3,.,CASTQTATNEKLFF,TGTGCCAGCACCCAGACTGCAACTAATGAAAAACTGTTTTTT
TRBJ2-3,.,TRBV7-3,.,CASSQYTRGGTDTQYF,TGTGCCAGCAGCCAGTATACCAGGGGCGGTACAGATACGCAGTATTTT
TRBJ2-7,TRBD2,TRBV18,few,CASSPPGLAGVREQYF,TGTGCCAGTTCACCACCGGGACTAGCGGGGGTGCGTGAGCAGTACTTC
TRBJ2-5,.,TRBV25-1,.,CASSDNRAPQETRYF,TGTGCCAGCAGTGATAACAGGGCTCCCCAAGAGACCCGGTACTTC
TRBJ1-6,.,TRBV7-9,.,CASSSYRDGNSPLHF,TGTGCCAGCAGCTCATACCGGGACGGGAATTCACCCCTCCACTTT
TRBJ2-1,.,TRBV5-1,many,CASSLEVGNNNEQFF,TGCGCCAGCAGCTTGGAAGTCGGGAATAACAATGAGCAGTTCTTC
TRBJ2-7,.,TRBV10-3,many,CACGGYLYEQYF,TGTGCCTGTGGTGGGTACCTCTACGAGCAGTACTTC
TRBJ2-7,.,TRBV20-1,.,CSASLQTRSTYEQYF,TGCAGTGCTAGCCTCCAGACTAGGTCCACCTACGAGCAGTACTTC
TRBJ2-3,.,TRBV28,.,CATNSPGTTDTQYF,TGTGCCACCAACTCGCCGGGAACCACAGATACGCAGTATTTT
TRBJ1-2,.,TRBV9,.,CTSSVGGIPNYGYTF,TGTACCAGCAGCGTAGGGGGGATACCTAACTATGGCTACACCTTC
TRBJ2-7,.,TRBV20-1,few,CSAPSRPGRNYEQYF,TGCAGTGCTCCCTCTAGACCGGGACGGAACTACGAGCAGTACTTC
TRBJ2-1,TRBD2,TRBV18,.,CASSPPKAGGLNSSYNEQFF,TGTGCCAGCTCACCACCGAAAGCGGGGGGGTTAAACAGCTCCTACAATGAGCAGTTCTTC
TRBJ2-1,.,TRBV24-1,.,CATSDLQSSSEQFF,TGTGCCACCAGTGATTTGCAATCCAGCTCTGAGCAGTTCTTC
TRBJ2-1,TRBD2,TRBV7-2,few,CASSPGISGGASEQFF,TGTGCCAGCAGCCCCGGGATTAGCGGGGGGGCCAGTGAGCAGTTCTTC
TRBJ1-5,.,TRBV12-3/TRBV12-4,few,CASSLIYNQPQHF,TGTGCCAGCAGTTTAATATACAATCAGCCCCAGCATTTT
TRBJ2-7,.,TRBV25-1,.,CASSEPQGPNSYEQYF,TGTGCCAGCAGTGAACCCCAGGGCCCGAACTCCTACGAGCAGTACTTC
TRBJ1-5,.,TRBV27,few,CASSLRAGNQPQHF,TGTGCCAGCAGTCTACGGGCAGGGAATCAGCCCCAGCATTTT
TRBJ2-5,TRBD2,TRBV12-5,many,CASGVGETQYF,TGTGCCAGCGGGGTCGGAGAGACCCAGTACTTC
TRBJ1-1,TRBD1,TRBV29-1,.,CSVRTGGRGEAFF,TGCAGCGTCCGGACAGGGGGCAGGGGTGAAGCTTTCTTT
TRBJ2-5,TRBD2,TRBV10-2,.,CASSEMSGAQYF,TGCGCCAGCAGTGAGATGAGCGGGGCCCAGTACTTC
TRBJ2-7,.,TRBV7-2,many,CASSSALGFGAGGEQYF,TGTGCCAGCAGCTCCGCCTTGGGTTTCGGAGCGGGCGGAGAGCAGTACTTC
TRBJ1-2,.,TRBV3-1,few,CASSLTRALDGYTF,TGTGCCAGCAGCCTCACCAGGGCGTTGGATGGCTACACCTTC
TRBJ2-7,TRBD2,TRBV4-1,.,CAGSQDPRGGYEQYF,TGCGCCGGCAGCCAAGATCCCCGCGGGGGCTACGAGCAGTACTTC
TRBJ1-1,TRBD1,TRBV28,.,CASSYYRGLGEAFF,TGTGCCAGCAGTTATTACAGGGGGCTAGGTGAAGCTTTCTTT
TRBJ2-1,.,TRBV7-3,.,CASSTTGMFEQFF,TGTGCCAGCAGCACCACAGGGATGTTCGAGCAGTTCTTC
TRBJ1-5,TRBD1,TRBV6-5,few,CASRSGGTHSNQPQHF,TGTGCCAGCCGGTCAGGGGGGACCCATAGCAATCAGCCCCAGCATTTT
TRBJ2-7,TRBD2,TRBV20-1,many,CSASSTSGAADYEQYF,TGCAGTGCTAGTAGTACTAGCGGGGCCGCCGATTACGAGCAGTACTTC
TRBJ2-1,TRBD2,TRBV20-1,.,CSQRGGSYNEQFF,TGCAGTCAACGGGGGGGCAGTTACAATGAGCAGTTCTTC
TRBJ1-1,TRBD1,TRBV5-1,once,CASSTWTGPNTEAFF,TGCGCCAGCAGCACTTGGACAGGGCCGAACACTGAAGCTTTCTTT
TRBJ2-1,.,TRBV5-5,many,CASSSQWSSYNEQFF,TGTGCCAGCAGCTCTCAGTGGAGCTCCTACAATGAGCAGTTCTTC